This T cell receptor beta chain was documented in a study of blood T cell repertoires in COVID-19 (dated by TCRdb to 2019 to 2021). Notes on the research overall: Collaborator samples came from the United States, Italy and Spain and covered acute and convalescent phases of COVID-19. The prospective study material was composed of cDNA or gDNA derived from T cells, B-cell-depleted T cells, or PBMCs. Subjects who had been exposed to COVID-19, were actively infected with it, or had recovered from it provided the deeply sampled blood TCRbeta repertoires that made up the dataset. The repertoires were made available in a free public database intended to serve as a resource for research on the immune response to SARS-CoV-2. The samples were drawn from the first 160 participants of the ongoing ImmuneRACE study and from 1,254 subjects provided by 6 global collaborators. The sample metadata nearly always contained a de-identified subject ID, COVID-19 status, age in years and sex. Where HLA class I and class II types were available, the types were taken from metadata supplied by the sample provider, not from assay-based typing. What the research found in general, with its limitations: Clinical and demographic metadata were provided uncurated, with the amount varying by source and participant.

TCRbeta CDR3 regions were amplified from genomic DNA using the immunoSEQ Assay, a bias-controlled multiplex PCR. In the original analysis: Nucleated cell counts per sample were estimated from amplification of reference gene primers within the assay. To quantify the absolute abundance of each unique TCRbeta CDR3 rearrangement, sequence reads were collapsed and filtered. For each sample, productive Simpson clonality was calculated as the square root of Simpson's diversity index over productive rearrangements. Not all clones reach the TCRdb copy of this immuneACCESS table, which keeps in-frame sequences only. Checked studies attribute under half of the gap to unresolved V genes and leave the rest unexplained. That table is the source of V, J and clone size, and D and trimming were worked out from the DNA. A total of about 160,000 clones appear in this sample, more than 80% of them only once. 2.5% to 3% of the sample goes to the ten largest clones.

Comments on this clone: Its antigen is not yet known. There are no base qualities to consult, and no much larger clone falls within one base.

According to the germline V gene (reference sequence), CDR1 reads LNHDA and CDR2 reads SQIVND. V gives up 2 bases and J gives up 7 bases, and the segment between their germline ends measures 15 bases. The CDR3 covers 15 residues, taking in both the cysteine and the phenylalanine. The retained sequence is limited to the CDR3, 45 bases, with the frame set at the first base. Whole blood was collected in K2EDTA tubes by collaborating institutions according to the institutions' own protocols. Collaborator samples were shipped for TCRbeta analysis as frozen whole blood, isolated PBMCs, or DNA extracted from either sample type.

Material for sequencing was peripheral blood. The chain was built from TRBV19 and TRBJ2-1; TRBD2 is perhaps the D gene, given 5 matching bases. The TCR comes from a man in his sixties with acute or convalescent COVID-19. For the CDR3, the sequence is CASSITPGFGNEQFF. The bases are TGTGCCAGTAGTATAACGCCGGGGTTTGGGAATGAGCAGTTCTTC.